This TCR beta chain was observed in a study of cytomegalovirus exposure and HLA in healthy donors. Study-wide points: Researchers reportedly found TCR beta sequences accurately predicted most subjects' HLA-A and HLA-B alleles. Sequencing likely produced, as an artifact, a cluster of highly shared sequence variants. Relative to the approximately 670-donor mean, N-insertions were reportedly fewer in an Asian-associated ancestry cluster in a later analysis. Immune exposure data for these donors was limited to CMV serostatus.

As for this clone: Its antigen is unidentified.

There are 14 residues in the CDR3. V lost 2 bases to trimming and J lost 7 bases, with 14 bases between them. CDR1 MDHEN and CDR2 SYDVKM come from the germline V gene. It was with 60 Vbeta and 13 Jbeta primers that the PCR ran. The repertoire was sequenced with immunoSEQ multiplex PCR; TCRdb's copy has only in-frame clones and lacks some. The table records roughly 78,000 clones, 60% to 70% of them present only once. The sequence was collected from a man younger than 45 in good health and CMV-seropositive. The sequencing sample was made of PBMCs. V is TRBV28 and J is TRBJ1-1; D unclear. DNA for the CDR3: TGTGCCAGCAGTTTACCTTTCCGGGGTCATGAAGCTTTCTTT. Residues: CASSLPFRGHEAFF.